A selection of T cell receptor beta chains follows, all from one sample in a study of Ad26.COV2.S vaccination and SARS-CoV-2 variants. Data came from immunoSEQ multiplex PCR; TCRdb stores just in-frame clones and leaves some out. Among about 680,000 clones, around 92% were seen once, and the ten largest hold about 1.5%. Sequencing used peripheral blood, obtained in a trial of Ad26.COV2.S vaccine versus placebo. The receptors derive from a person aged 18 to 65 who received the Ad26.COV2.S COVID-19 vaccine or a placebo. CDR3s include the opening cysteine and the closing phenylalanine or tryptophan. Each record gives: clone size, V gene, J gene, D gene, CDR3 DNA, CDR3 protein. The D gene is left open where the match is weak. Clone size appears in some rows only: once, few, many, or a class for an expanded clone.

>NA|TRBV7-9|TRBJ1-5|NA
TGTGCCAGCAGCTTAGAGCCGGGACGGCAGGGAAGCAATCAGCCCCAGCATTTT
CASSLEPGRQGSNQPQHF
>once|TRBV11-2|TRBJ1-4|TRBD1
TGTGCCAGCAGCCCGCTGACAGGGGGATATGAAAAACTGTTTTTT
CASSPLTGGYEKLFF
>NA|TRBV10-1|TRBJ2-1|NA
TGCGCCAGCAGGCCAGGACAGAATTCCAATGAGCAGTTCTTC
CASRPGQNSNEQFF
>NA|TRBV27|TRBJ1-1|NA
TGTGCCAGCAGACGTCAGGGATTCACTGAAGCTTTCTTT
CASRRQGFTEAFF
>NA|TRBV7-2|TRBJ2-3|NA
TGTGCCAGCAGCTTAGCGGGGACGAGCACAGATACGCAGTATTTT
CASSLAGTSTDTQYF
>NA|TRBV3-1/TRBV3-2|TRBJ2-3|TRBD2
TGTGCCAGCAGCCCAGCGGGAGGGGGGCCAGATACGCAATATTTT
CASSPAGGGPDTQYF
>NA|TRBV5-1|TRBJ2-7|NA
TGCGCCAGCAGCTTCGTGGCGGGAACGACCTACGAGCAGTACTTC
CASSFVAGTTYEQYF
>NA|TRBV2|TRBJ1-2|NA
TGTGCCAGCAGTGGGGACGGAAACTATGGCTACACCTTC
CASSGDGNYGYTF
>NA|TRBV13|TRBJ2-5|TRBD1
TGTGCCAGCAGCTCCGAGACGGACAGGCCAGAGACCCAGTACTTC
CASSSETDRPETQYF
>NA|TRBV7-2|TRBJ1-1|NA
TGTGCCAGCAGCCCGCGACAGGACCATGAAGCTTTCTTT
CASSPRQDHEAFF
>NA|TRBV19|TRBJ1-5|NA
TGTGCCAGTAGTATTGGCCCAGGGGCTACTCAGCCCCAGCATTTT
CASSIGPGATQPQHF
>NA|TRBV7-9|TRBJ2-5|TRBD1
TGTGCCAGCAGCCGACAGGGGGTGACCCAGTACTTC
CASSRQGVTQYF
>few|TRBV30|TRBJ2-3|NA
TGTGCCTGGACCTCTTCAGCGGACTACACAGATACGCAGTATTTT
CAWTSSADYTDTQYF
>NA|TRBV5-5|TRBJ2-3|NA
TGTGCCAGCAGCCCTAGCACAGATACGCAGTATTTT
CASSPSTDTQYF
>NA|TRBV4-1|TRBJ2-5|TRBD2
TGCGCCAGCAGCCCCCTACAGGAGCGGGATCAGACCCAGTACTTC
CASSPLQERDQTQYF
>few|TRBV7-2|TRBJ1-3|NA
TGTGCCAGCAGCTTACCTCCGAGTTCTGGAAACACCATATATTTT
CASSLPPSSGNTIYF
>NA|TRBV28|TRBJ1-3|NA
TGTGCCAGCAGTCCATACGGGACCTCTGGAAACACCATATATTTT
CASSPYGTSGNTIYF
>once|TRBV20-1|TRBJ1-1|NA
TGCAGTGCTGGAGGGGGTTCAGAAGCTTTCTTT
CSAGGGSEAFF
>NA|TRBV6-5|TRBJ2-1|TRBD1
TGTGCCAGCAGCCGATTGGGACAGGGAATTCCTGAGCAGTTCTTC
CASSRLGQGIPEQFF
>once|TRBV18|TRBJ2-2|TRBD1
TGTGCCAGCTCCCTGCTCCCAGGGGGCCTCACCGGGGAGCTGTTTTTT
CASSLLPGGLTGELFF
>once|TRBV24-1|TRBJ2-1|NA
TGTGCCACCAGTGACAGCGGGACAGGTAGGAATGAGCAGTTCTTC
CATSDSGTGRNEQFF
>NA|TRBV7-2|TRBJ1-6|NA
TGTGCCAGCAGCATGACAGGTTTCTATAATTCACCCCTCCACTTT
CASSMTGFYNSPLHF
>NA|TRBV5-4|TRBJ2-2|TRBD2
TGTGCCAGCAGCCGGGGGGGGCCCGGGGAGCTGTTTTTT
CASSRGGPGELFF
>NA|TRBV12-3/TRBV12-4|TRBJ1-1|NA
TGTGCCAGCAGTTTCATGCATACCCGAGAAGCTTTCTTT
CASSFMHTREAFF
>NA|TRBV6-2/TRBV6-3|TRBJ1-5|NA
TGTGCCAGCAGTTACCAGGCAGCGGGCGGGCAGCCCCAGCATTTT
CASSYQAAGGQPQHF
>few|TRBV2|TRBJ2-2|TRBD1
TGTGCCAGCAGACCGGGACAGGGGCACACCGGGGAGCTGTTTTTT
CASRPGQGHTGELFF
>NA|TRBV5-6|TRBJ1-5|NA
TGTGCCAGCAGCTTTCACAGGACTGGCAATCAGCCCCAGCATTTT
CASSFHRTGNQPQHF
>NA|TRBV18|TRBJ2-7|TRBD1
TGTGCCAGCTCACCAGGGACAGGGCTTCACGAGCAGTACTTC
CASSPGTGLHEQYF
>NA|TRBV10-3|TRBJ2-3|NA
TGTGCCATCTCGGGGCTAGCAGCTAGCACAGATACGCAGTATTTT
CAISGLAASTDTQYF
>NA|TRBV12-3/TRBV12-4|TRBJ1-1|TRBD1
TGTGCCAGCAGTCCCGGACAGGCTGAAGCTTTCTTT
CASSPGQAEAFF
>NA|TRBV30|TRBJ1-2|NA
TGTGCCGGGTTCGACACTTCTAACTATGGCTACACCTTC
CAGFDTSNYGYTF
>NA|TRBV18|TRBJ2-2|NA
TGTGCCAGCTCACTTAAGCGACAGAAGAACACCGGGGAGCTGTTTTTT
CASSLKRQKNTGELFF
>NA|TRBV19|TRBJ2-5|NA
TGTGCCAGTAGGCAGGCGGAGACCCAGTACTTC
CASRQAETQYF
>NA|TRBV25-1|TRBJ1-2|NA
TGTGCCAGCAGTGCACCGGGATCGCCCTATGGCTACACCTTC
CASSAPGSPYGYTF
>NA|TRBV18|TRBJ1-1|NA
TGTGCCAGCTCACCAGATTTGGGCAGCTTAAACACTGAAGCTTTCTTT
CASSPDLGSLNTEAFF
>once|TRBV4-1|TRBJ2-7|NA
TGCGCCAGCAGTCAAGAAGTTCACCGCAGGGGGGCCTACGAGCAGTACTTC
CASSQEVHRRGAYEQYF
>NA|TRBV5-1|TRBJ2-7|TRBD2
TGCGCCAGCAGCTTTCCGATTACCGGGACTAGCGGGTACGAGCAGTACTTC
CASSFPITGTSGYEQYF
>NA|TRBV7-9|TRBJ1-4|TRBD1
TGTGCCAGCAGCTTATGGACAGGGGGCGGTGAAAAACTGTTTTTT
CASSLWTGGGEKLFF
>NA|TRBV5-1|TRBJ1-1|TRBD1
TGCGCCAGCAGTTTAGACAGGGGAAACACTGAAGCTTTCTTT
CASSLDRGNTEAFF
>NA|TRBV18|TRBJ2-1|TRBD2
TGTGCCAGCTCACCAAAAGCGGGAGGCGGTGAGCAGTTCTTC
CASSPKAGGGEQFF